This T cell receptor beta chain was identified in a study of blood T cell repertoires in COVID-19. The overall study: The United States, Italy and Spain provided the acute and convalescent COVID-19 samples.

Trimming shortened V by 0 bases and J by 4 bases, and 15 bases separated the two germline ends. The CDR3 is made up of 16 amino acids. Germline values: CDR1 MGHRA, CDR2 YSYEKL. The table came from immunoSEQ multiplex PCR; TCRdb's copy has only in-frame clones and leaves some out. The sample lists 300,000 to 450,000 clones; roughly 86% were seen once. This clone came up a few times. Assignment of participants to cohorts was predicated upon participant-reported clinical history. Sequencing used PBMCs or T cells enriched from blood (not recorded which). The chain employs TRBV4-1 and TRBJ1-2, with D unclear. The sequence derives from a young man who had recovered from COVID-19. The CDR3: CASSQDPGEVAYGYTF. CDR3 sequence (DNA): TGCGCCAGCAGCCAAGATCCCGGTGAAGTCGCCTATGGCTACACCTTC.